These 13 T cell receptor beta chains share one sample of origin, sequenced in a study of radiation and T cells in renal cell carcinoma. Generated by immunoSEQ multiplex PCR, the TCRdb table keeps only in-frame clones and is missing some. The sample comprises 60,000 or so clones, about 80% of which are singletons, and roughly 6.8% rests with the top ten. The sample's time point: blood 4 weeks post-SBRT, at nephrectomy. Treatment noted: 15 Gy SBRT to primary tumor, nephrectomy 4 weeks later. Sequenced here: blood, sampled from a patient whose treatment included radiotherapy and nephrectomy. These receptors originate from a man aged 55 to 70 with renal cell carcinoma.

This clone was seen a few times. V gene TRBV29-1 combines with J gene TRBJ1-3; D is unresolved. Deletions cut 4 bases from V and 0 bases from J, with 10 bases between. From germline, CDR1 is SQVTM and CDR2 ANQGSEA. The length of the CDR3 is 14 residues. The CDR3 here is CSVAPSFSGNTIYF. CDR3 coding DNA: TGCAGCGTTGCTCCGAGTTTCTCTGGAAACACCATATATTTT.

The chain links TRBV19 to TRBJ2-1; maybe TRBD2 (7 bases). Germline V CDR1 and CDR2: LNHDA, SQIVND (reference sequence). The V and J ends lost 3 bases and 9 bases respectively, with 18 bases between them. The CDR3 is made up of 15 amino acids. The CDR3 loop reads CASSIGAGAQGEQFF. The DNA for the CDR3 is TGTGCCAGTAGTATTGGGGCGGGGGCGCAGGGTGAGCAGTTCTTC.

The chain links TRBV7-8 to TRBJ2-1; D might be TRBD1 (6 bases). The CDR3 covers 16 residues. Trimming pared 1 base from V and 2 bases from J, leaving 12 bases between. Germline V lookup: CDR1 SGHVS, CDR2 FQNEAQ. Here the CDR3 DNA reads TGTGCCAGCAGCTTAGGGACAGCCCCCCCCTACAATGAGCAGTTCTTC. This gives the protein CASSLGTAPPYNEQFF.

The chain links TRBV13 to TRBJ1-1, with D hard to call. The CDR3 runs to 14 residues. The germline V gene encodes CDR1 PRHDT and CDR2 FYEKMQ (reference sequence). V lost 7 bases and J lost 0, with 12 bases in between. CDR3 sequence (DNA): TGTGCCAGCATGCCCAAACCTTTGAACACTGAAGCTTTCTTT. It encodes CASMPKPLNTEAFF.

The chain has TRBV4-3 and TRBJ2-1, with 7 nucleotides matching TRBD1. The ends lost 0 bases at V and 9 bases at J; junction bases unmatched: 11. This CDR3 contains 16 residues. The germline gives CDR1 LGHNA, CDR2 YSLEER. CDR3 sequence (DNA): TGCGCCAGCAGCCAAGACCTCAGGGGGTGGGTTTCTGAGCAGTTCTTC. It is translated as CASSQDLRGWVSEQFF.

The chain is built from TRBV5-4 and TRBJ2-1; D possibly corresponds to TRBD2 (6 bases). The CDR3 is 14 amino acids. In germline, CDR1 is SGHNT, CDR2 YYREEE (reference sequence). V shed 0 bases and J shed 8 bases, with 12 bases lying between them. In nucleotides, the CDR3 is TGTGCCAGCAGCTTGGGGGGAGGATATGATGAGCAGTTCTTC. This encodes CASSLGGGYDEQFF.

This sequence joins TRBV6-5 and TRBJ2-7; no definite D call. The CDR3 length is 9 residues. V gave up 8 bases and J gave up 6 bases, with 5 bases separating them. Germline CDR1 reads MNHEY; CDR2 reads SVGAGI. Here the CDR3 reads CASGREQYF. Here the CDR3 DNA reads TGTGCCAGCGGGCGCGAGCAGTACTTC.

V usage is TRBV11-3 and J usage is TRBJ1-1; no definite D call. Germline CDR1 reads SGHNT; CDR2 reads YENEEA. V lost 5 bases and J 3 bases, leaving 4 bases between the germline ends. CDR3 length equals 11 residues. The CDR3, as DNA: TGTGCCAGCAGCAAGCACACTGAAGCTTTCTTT. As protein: CASSKHTEAFF.

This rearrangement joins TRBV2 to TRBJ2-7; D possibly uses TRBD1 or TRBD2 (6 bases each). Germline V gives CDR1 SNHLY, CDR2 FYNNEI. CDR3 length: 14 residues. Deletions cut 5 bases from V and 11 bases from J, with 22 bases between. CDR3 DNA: TGTGCCAGCAGTCCGGGCGCCGGGGGCGCCCAGAAGTACGTC. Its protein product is CASSPGAGGAQKYV.

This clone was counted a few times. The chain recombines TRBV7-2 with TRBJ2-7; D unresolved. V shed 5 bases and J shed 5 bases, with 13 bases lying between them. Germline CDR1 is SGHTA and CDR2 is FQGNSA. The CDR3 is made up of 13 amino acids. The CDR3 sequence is CASSPSGINEQYF. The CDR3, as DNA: TGTGCCAGCAGCCCTAGTGGTATAAACGAGCAGTACTTC.

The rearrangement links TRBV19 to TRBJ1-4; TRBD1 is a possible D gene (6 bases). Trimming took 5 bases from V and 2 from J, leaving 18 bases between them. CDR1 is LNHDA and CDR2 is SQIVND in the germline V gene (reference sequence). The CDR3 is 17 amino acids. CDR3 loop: CASSPKGVGKTNEKLFF. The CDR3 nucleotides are TGTGCCAGTAGTCCGAAGGGGGTTGGAAAGACTAATGAAAAACTGTTTTTT.

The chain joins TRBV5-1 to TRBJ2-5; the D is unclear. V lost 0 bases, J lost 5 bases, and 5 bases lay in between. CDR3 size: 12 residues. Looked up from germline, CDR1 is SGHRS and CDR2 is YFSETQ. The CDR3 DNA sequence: TGCGCCAGCAGCTTGGAGATCGAGACCCAGTACTTC. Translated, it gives CASSLEIETQYF.

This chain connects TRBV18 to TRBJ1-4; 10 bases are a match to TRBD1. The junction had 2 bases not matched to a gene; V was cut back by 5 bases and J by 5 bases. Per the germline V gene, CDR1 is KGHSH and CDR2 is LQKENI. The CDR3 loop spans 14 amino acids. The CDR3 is CASSSGQGNEKLFF. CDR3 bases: TGTGCCAGCTCATCGGGACAGGGGAATGAAAAACTGTTTTTT.